These T cell receptor beta chains were read from a single sample in a study of blood T cells in healthy people across ages. MiXCR, run by TCRdb on the 5' RACE reads, gives a single entry per CDR3 protein. The table has approximately 800,000 distinct CDR3 sequences, around 36% seen once. The source material was blood. The receptors derive from a man in his late teens or twenties in good health. Each CDR3 is given with its conserved first and last residue. The D gene is left open where the match is weak. Clone sizes are given selectively: once, few, many, or a class where the clone is expanded.

CDR3: CARSRSFFSSTNYGYTF
DNA: TGTGCCCGCAGCCGCTCTTTCTTCTCCTCCACCAACTATGGCTACACCTTC
size: -
V: TRBV6-2/TRBV6-3
D: -
J: TRBJ1-2

CDR3: CASSLRRDREPKLFF
DNA: TGTGCCAGCAGCTTGCGCCGGGACAGGGAACCAAAACTGTTTTTT
size: -
V: TRBV7-2
D: TRBD1
J: TRBJ1-4

CDR3: CASKRGGGYQETQYF
DNA: TGTGCCAGCAAGCGAGGGGGGGGTTATCAAGAGACCCAGTACTTC
size: few
V: TRBV27
D: -
J: TRBJ2-5

CDR3: CAISGGQRGTEAFF
DNA: TGTGCCATCAGTGGGGGACAGCGTGGCACTGAAGCTTTCTTT
size: many
V: TRBV10-3
D: TRBD1
J: TRBJ1-1

CDR3: CASSHQPGQGSGYTF
DNA: TGTGCCAGCAGCCACCAACCGGGACAGGGGTCTGGCTACACCTTC
size: few
V: TRBV3-1
D: TRBD1
J: TRBJ1-2

CDR3: CASSWAGGRNEKLFF
DNA: TGTGCCAGCAGTTGGGCGGGGGGGCGAAATGAAAAACTGTTTTTT
size: -
V: TRBV27
D: -
J: TRBJ1-4

CDR3: CASSLGTTAQPQHF
DNA: TGTGCCAGCAGCTTAGGGACAACCGCCCAGCCCCAGCATTTT
size: many
V: TRBV7-2
D: -
J: TRBJ1-5

CDR3: CASSLEGRMNSPLHF
DNA: TGCGCCAGCAGCTTGGAGGGACGGATGAATTCACCCCTCCACTTT
size: -
V: TRBV5-1
D: -
J: TRBJ1-6

CDR3: CAISESIGVGANVLTF
DNA: TGTGCCATCAGTGAGTCAATCGGCGTAGGGGCCAACGTCCTGACTTTC
size: few
V: TRBV10-3
D: -
J: TRBJ2-6

CDR3: CASSPGPGRNYGYTF
DNA: TGTGCCAGCAGCCCGGGCCCGGGCAGAAACTATGGCTACACCTTC
size: -
V: TRBV5-6
D: -
J: TRBJ1-2

CDR3: CASSSSSPEQFF
DNA: TGTGCCAGCAGCTCATCCTCCCCTGAGCAGTTCTTC
size: -
V: TRBV7-2
D: -
J: TRBJ2-1

CDR3: CASSPAGGSPTEAFF
DNA: TGTGCCAGCAGCCCGGCCGGGGGAAGTCCCACTGAAGCTTTCTTT
size: -
V: TRBV7-9
D: -
J: TRBJ1-1

CDR3: CASSSGRGRKGQYF
DNA: TGTGCCAGCAGCTCTGGGCGTGGACGAAAGGGGCAGTATTTT
size: -
V: TRBV7-9
D: -
J: TRBJ2-3